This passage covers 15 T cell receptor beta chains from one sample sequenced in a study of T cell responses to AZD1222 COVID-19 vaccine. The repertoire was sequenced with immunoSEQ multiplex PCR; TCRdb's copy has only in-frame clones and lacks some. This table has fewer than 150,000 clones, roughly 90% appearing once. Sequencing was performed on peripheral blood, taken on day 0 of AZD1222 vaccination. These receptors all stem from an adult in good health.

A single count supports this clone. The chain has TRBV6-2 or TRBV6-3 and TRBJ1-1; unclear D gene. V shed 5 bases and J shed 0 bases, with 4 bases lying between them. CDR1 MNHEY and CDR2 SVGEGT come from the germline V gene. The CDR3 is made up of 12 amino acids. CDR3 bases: TGTGCCAGCAGTCGAATGAACACTGAAGCTTTCTTT. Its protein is CASSRMNTEAFF.

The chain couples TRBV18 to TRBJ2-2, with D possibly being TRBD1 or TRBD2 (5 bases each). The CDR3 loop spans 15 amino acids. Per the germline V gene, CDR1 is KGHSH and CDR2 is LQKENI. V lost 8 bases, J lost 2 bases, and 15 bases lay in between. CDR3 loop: CASSRDQLNTGELFF. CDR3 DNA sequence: TGTGCCAGCAGCCGGGACCAATTAAACACCGGGGAGCTGTTTTTT. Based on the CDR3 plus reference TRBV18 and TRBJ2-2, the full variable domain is NAGVMQNPRHLVRRRGQEARLRCSPMKGHSHVYWYRQLPEEGLKFMVYLQKENIIDESGMPKERFSAEFPKEGPSILRIQQVVRGDSAAYFCASSRDQLNTGELFFGEGSRLTVL.

The CDR3: CASSAEPGLAGVGGGDTQYF. As DNA, the CDR3 is TGTGCCAGCAGCGCAGAACCGGGACTAGCGGGAGTGGGGGGGGGAGATACGCAGTATTTT. V gene TRBV7-6 combines with J gene TRBJ2-3; 14 nucleotides align to TRBD2. V shed 5 bases, J shed 5 bases, and the junction held 18 bases outside the gene matches. The CDR3 sequence is 20 residues long. Germline CDR1 reads SGHVS; CDR2 reads FNYEAQ.

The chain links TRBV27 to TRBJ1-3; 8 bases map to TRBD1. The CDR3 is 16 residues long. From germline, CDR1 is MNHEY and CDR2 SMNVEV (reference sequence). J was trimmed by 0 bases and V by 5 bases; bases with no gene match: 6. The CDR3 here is CASSNLDRGSGNTIYF. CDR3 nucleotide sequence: TGTGCCAGCAGTAACCTCGACAGGGGCTCTGGAAACACCATATATTTT.

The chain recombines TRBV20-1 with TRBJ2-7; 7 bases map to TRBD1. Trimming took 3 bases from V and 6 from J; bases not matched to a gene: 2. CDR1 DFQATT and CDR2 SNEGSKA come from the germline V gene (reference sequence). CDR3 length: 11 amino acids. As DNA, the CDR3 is TGCAGTGCTAGCACAGGGGCCGAGCAGTACTTC. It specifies CSASTGAEQYF.

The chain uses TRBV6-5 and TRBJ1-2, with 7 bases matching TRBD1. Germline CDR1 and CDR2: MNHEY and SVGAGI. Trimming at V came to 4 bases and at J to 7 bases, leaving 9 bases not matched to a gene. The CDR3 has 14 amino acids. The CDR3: CASSLLTDRVGYTF. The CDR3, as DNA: TGTGCCAGCAGTTTACTCACTGACAGGGTTGGCTACACCTTC.

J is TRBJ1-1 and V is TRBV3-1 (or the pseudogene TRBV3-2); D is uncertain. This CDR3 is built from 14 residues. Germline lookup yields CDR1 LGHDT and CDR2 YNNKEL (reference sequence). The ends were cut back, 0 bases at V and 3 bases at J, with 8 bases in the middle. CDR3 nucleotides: TGTGCCAGCAGCCAAGATCCCGGGGACACTGAAGCTTTCTTT. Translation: CASSQDPGDTEAFF.

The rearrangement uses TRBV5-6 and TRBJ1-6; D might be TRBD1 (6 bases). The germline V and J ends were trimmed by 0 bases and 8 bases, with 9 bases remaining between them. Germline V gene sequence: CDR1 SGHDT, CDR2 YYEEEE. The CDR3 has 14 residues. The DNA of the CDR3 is TGTGCCAGCAGCTTGGACAGGGTGCATTCACCCCTCCACTTT. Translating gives CASSLDRVHSPLHF.

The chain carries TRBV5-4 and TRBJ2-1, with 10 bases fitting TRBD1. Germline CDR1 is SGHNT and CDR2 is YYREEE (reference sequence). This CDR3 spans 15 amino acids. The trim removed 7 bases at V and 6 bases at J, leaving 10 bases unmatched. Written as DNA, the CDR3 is TGTGCCAGCGAAGAGGGACAGGGGAACCCCAATGAGCAGTTCTTC. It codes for CASEEGQGNPNEQFF.

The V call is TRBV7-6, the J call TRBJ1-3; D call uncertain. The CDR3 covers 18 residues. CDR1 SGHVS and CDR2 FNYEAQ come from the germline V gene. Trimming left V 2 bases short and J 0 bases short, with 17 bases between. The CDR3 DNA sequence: TGTGCCAGCAGCTTATCCCCTTCCCTTTACTCCTCTGGAAACACCATATATTTT. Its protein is CASSLSPSLYSSGNTIYF.

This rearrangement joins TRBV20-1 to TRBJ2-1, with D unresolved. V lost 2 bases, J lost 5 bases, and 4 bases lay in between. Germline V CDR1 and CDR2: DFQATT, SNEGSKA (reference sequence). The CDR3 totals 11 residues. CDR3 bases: TGCAGTGCTAGAAGGCACAATGAGCAGTTCTTC. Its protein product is CSARRHNEQFF.

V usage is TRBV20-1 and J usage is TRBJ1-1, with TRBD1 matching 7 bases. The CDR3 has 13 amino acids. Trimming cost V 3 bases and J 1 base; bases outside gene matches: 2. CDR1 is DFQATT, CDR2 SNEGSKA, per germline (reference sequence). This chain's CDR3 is CSASGDRNTEAFF. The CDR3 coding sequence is TGCAGTGCTAGTGGGGACAGGAACACTGAAGCTTTCTTT.

The CDR3 sequence is CASSASSGNEQFF. The CDR3 DNA reads as TGTGCCAGCTCAGCTTCTAGCGGAAATGAGCAGTTCTTC. The chain combines TRBV18 with TRBJ2-1, with 7 nucleotides matching TRBD2. The CDR3 covers 13 residues. Germline V lookup: CDR1 KGHSH, CDR2 LQKENI. Germline trimming cut 5 bases from V and 7 bases from J; bases unmatched to any gene: 5.

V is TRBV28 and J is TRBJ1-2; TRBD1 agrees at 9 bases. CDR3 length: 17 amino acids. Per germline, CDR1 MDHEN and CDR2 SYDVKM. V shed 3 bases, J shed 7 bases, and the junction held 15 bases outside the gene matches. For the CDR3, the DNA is TGTGCCAGCAGTTTTCAGGTGTTCGGACAGGGGAAAAGTGGCTACACCTTC. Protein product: CASSFQVFGQGKSGYTF.

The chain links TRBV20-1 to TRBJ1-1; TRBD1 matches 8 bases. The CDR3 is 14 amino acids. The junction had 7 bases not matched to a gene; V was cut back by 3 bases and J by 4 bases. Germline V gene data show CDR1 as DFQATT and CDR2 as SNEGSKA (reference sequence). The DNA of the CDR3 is TGCAGTGCTAGTGAACAGGGGGAGGGCACTGAAGCTTTCTTT. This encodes CSASEQGEGTEAFF.